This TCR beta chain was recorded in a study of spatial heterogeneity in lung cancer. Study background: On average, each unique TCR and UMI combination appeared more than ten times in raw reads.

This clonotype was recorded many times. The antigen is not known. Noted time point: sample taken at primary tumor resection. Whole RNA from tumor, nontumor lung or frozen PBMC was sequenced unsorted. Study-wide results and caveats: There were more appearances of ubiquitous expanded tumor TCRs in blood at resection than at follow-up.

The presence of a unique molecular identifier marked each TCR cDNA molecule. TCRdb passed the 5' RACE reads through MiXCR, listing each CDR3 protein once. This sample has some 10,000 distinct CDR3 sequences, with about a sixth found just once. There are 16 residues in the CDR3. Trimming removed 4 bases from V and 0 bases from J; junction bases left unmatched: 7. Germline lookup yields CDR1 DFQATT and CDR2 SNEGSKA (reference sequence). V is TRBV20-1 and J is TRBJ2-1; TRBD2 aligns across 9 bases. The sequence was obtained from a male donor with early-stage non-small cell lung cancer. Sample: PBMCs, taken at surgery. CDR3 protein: CSATTGTSLSYNEQFF. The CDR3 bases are TGCAGTGCTACAACCGGGACTAGCCTCTCCTACAATGAGCAGTTCTTC.